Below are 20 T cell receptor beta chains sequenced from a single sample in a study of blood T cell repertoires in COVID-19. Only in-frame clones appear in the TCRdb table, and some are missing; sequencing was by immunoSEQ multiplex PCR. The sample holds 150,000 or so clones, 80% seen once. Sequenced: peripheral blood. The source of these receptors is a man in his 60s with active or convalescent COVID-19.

The CDR3 region is CASSLPGGGETQYF. DNA of the CDR3: TGTGCCAGCAGCTTGCCAGGGGGCGGAGAGACCCAGTACTTC. The chain joins TRBV5-5 to TRBJ2-5; TRBD1 matches 8 bases. The CDR3 spans 14 residues. The trim removed 1 base at V and 4 bases at J, leaving 3 bases unmatched. Germline CDR1 SGHKS, CDR2 YYEKEE (reference sequence).

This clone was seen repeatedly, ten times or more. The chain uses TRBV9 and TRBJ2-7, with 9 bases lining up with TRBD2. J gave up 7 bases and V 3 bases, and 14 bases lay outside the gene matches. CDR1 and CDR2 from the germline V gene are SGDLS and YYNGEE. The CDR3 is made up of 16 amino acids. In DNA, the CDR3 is TGTGCCAGCAGCGATAGTAGCGGGAGTGGGTTGAGGGAGCAGTACTTC. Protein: CASSDSSGSGLREQYF.

The CDR3 nucleotides are TGTGCCAGCAGCTTAGGGACAGCAACTAATGAAAAACTGTTTTTT. Residues: CASSLGTATNEKLFF. The chain uses TRBV7-9 and TRBJ1-4; possible D gene TRBD1, 6 bases. Germline assignment: CDR1 SEHNR and CDR2 FQNEAQ (reference sequence). The CDR3 is 15 residues long. The ends were cut back, 1 base at V and 0 bases at J, with 6 bases in the middle.

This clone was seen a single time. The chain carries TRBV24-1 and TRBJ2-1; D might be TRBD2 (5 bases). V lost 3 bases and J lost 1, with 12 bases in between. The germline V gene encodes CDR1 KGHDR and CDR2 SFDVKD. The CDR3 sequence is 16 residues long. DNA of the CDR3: TGTGCCACCAGTGATGTACTCGGGAAGTCCTACAATGAGCAGTTCTTC. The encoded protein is CATSDVLGKSYNEQFF.

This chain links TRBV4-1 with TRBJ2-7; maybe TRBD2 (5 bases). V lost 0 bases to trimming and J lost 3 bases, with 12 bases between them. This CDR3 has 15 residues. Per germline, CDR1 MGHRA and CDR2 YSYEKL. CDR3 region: CASSQDLQEVYEQYF. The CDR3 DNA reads TGCGCCAGCAGCCAAGATCTGCAGGAGGTCTACGAGCAGTACTTC.

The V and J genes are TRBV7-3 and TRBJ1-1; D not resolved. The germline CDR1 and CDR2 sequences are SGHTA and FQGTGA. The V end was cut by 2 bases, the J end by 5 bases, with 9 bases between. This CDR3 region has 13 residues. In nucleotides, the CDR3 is TGTGCCAGCAGCTTATCACCGGGTACTGAAGCTTTCTTT. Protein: CASSLSPGTEAFF.

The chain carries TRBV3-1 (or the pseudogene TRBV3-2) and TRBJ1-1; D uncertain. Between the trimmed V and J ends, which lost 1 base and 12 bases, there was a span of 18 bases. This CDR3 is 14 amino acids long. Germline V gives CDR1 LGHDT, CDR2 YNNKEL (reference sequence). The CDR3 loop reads CASSQGPVGSETFF. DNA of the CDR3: TGTGCCAGCAGCCAAGGGCCCGTAGGGAGCGAGACTTTCTTT.

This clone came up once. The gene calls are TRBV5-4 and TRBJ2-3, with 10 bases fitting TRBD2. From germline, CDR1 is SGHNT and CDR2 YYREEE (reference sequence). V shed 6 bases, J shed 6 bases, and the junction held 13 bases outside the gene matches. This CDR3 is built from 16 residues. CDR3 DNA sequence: TGTGCCAGCACCGAGGGTCAGCGGGAGGGTGGCGATACGCAGTATTTT. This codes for CASTEGQREGGDTQYF. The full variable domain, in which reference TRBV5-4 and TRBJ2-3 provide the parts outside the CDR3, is ETGVTQSPTHLIKTRGQQVTLRCSSQSGHNTVSWYQQALGQGPQFIFQYYREEENGRGNFPPRFSGLQFPNYSSELNVNALELDDSALYLCASTEGQREGGDTQYFGPGTRLTVL.

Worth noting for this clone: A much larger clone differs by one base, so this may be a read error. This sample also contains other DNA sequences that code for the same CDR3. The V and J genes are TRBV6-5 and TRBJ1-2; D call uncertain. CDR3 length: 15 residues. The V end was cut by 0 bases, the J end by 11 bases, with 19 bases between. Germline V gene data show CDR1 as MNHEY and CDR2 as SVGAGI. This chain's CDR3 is CASSYSGQAPGGYTF. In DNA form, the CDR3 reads TGTGCCAGCAGTTACTCGGGCCAGGCTCCAGGTGGTTACACCTTC.

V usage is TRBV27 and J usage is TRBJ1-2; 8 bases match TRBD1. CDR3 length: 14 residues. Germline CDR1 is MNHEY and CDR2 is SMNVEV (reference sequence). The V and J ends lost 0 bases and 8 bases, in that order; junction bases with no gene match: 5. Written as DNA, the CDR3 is TGTGCCAGCAGTTTATCCCCGACAGGGGTCGGCTACACCTTC. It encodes CASSLSPTGVGYTF.

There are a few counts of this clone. The chain's CDR3 is CASSPGGLGGLGYYEQYF. The CDR3 region has the DNA TGTGCCAGCAGCCCAGGGGGACTAGGGGGCTTGGGGTACTACGAGCAGTACTTC. The V gene is TRBV7-2, the J gene TRBJ2-7; D is perhaps TRBD2 (8 bases). V gave up 5 bases and J gave up 3 bases, with 26 bases separating them. Germline V CDR1 and CDR2: SGHTA, FQGNSA. This CDR3 is built from 18 residues.

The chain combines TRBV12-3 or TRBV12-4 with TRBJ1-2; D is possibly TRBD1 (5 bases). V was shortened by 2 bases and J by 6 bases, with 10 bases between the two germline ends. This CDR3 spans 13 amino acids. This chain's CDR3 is CASSLRTGDGYTF. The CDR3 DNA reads TGTGCCAGCAGTTTAAGGACGGGGGATGGCTACACCTTC.

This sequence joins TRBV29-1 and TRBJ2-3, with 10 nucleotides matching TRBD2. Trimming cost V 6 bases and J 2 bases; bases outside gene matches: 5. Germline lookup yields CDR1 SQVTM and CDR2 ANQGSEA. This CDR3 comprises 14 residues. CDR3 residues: CSVVLAGFTDTQYF. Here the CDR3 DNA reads TGCAGCGTCGTACTAGCGGGATTCACAGATACGCAGTATTTT.

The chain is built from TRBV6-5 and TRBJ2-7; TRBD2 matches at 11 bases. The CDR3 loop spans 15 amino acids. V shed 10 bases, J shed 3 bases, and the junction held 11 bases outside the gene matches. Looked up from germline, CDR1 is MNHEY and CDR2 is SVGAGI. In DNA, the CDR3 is TGTGCCATCCACATAGCGGGAGGGACCGACTACGAGCAGTACTTC. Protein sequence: CAIHIAGGTDYEQYF.

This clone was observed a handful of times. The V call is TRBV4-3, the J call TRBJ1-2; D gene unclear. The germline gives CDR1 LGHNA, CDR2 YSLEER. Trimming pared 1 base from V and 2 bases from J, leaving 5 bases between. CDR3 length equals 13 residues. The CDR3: CASSQGGNYGYTF. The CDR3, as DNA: TGCGCCAGCAGCCAAGGCGGCAACTATGGCTACACCTTC.

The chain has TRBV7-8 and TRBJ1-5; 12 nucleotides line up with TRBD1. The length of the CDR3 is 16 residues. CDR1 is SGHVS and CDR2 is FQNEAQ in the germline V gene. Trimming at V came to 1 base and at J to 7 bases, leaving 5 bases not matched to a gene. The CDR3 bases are TGTGCCAGCAGCTTAGGGGGACAGGGGGCGACCCAGCCCCAGCATTTT. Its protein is CASSLGGQGATQPQHF.

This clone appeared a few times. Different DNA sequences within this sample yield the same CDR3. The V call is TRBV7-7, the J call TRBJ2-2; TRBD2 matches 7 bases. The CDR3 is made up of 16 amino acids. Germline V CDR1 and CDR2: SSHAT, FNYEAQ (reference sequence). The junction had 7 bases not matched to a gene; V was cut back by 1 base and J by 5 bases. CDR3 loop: CASSLGRGRGTGELFF. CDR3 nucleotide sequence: TGTGCCAGCAGCTTAGGACGGGGGAGGGGTACCGGGGAGCTGTTTTTT.

CDR3 in DNA: TGTGCCAGCAGCCCTCGGGCGGCCGGGAGAAATGAAAAACTGTTTTTT. This gives the protein CASSPRAAGRNEKLFF. The chain uses TRBV5-4 and TRBJ1-4; D call uncertain. Germline CDR1 is SGHNT and CDR2 is YYREEE (reference sequence). Trimming stripped 4 bases from V and 5 bases from J, with 18 bases between. The CDR3 extends over 16 amino acids.

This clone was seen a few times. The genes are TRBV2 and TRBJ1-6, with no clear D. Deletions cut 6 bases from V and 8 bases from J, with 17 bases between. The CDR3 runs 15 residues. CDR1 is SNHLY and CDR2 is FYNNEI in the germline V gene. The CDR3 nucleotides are TGTGCCAGCAGCCAGTTATCGGTAGAGGATTCACCCCTCCACTTT. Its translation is CASSQLSVEDSPLHF.

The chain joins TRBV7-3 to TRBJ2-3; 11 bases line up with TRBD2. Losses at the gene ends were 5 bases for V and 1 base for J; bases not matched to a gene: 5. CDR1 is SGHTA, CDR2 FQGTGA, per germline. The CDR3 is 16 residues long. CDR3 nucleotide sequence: TGTGCCAGCAGCATGACTAGCGGGACCCGCACAGATACGCAGTATTTT. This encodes CASSMTSGTRTDTQYF.